These T cell receptor beta chains were read from a single sample in a study of blood T cell repertoires in COVID-19. Using immunoSEQ multiplex PCR, the repertoire was profiled, and TCRdb retains in-frame clones only, with some absent. The sample records tens of thousands of clones, 91% being singletons. The sequencing input was peripheral blood. These receptors were taken from a human donor in a cohort sampled during active COVID-19. The CDR3 runs from the conserved cysteine through the conserved F or W. The D gene is left open where the match is weak. A row's size may be missing; if present it is once, few, many or a size class.

j_call v_call d_call clone_size cdr3_aa cdr3_nt
TRBJ2-7 TRBV6-2/TRBV6-3 - - CASSYSSAVTYEQYF TGTGCCAGCAGTTACTCTTCGGCGGTCACCTACGAGCAGTACTTC
TRBJ1-1 TRBV10-3 TRBD1 - CAISVTGMNTEAFF TGTGCCATCAGTGTGACAGGGATGAACACTGAAGCTTTCTTT
TRBJ2-2 TRBV5-1 - - CASSAGESNTGELFF TGCGCCAGCAGCGCCGGGGAATCGAACACCGGGGAGCTGTTTTTT
TRBJ2-1 TRBV11-2 - - CASSLELVWRASSSYNEQFF TGTGCCAGCAGCTTAGAGTTGGTTTGGCGGGCTTCAAGCTCCTACAATGAGCAGTTCTTC
TRBJ2-3 TRBV7-2 TRBD2 - CASGTSGSTDTQYF TGTGCCAGCGGGACTAGCGGGAGCACAGATACGCAGTATTTT
TRBJ1-4 TRBV4-3 - - CASSQGSTAGNEKLFF TGCGCCAGCAGCCAAGGTTCTACCGCGGGTAATGAAAAACTGTTTTTT
TRBJ1-1 TRBV7-2 TRBD1 - CASSPRQGGTEAFF TGTGCCAGCAGCCCTCGACAGGGAGGTACTGAAGCTTTCTTT
TRBJ2-6 TRBV14 TRBD1 - CASSRSGTAAIFDSGANVLTF TGTGCCAGCAGCCGGTCCGGGACAGCGGCCATTTTCGACTCTGGGGCCAACGTCCTGACTTTC
TRBJ1-2 TRBV12-3/TRBV12-4 - - CASSFFPGYGYTF TGTGCCAGCAGTTTCTTTCCGGGCTATGGCTACACCTTC
TRBJ2-1 TRBV6-6 TRBD2 - CASRQSGGEYNEQFF TGTGCCAGCAGGCAAAGCGGGGGGGAATACAATGAGCAGTTCTTC
TRBJ2-2 TRBV11-1 - - CASSFGAGNTGELFF TGTGCCAGCAGCTTCGGAGCGGGGAACACCGGGGAGCTGTTTTTT
TRBJ1-6 TRBV19 TRBD1 once CASSTPGQGAVNSPLHF TGTGCCAGTAGTACTCCGGGACAGGGGGCGGTAAATTCACCCCTCCACTTT
TRBJ1-6 TRBV19 - - CATRTVRDSPLHF TGTGCCACCAGGACAGTTCGGGATTCACCCCTCCACTTT
TRBJ2-1 TRBV18 - - CASSPGLKNEQFF TGTGCCAGCTCACCGGGACTTAAGAATGAGCAGTTCTTC
TRBJ2-1 TRBV15 TRBD1 - CATSGRTGGANNEQFF TGTGCCACCAGCGGGCGAACAGGGGGCGCAAACAATGAGCAGTTCTTC
TRBJ1-1 TRBV5-1 - - CASSPPGGTEAFF TGCGCCAGCAGCCCCCCGGGGGGTACTGAAGCTTTCTTT
TRBJ2-3 TRBV15 TRBD1 - CATSRRTGSTDTQYF TGTGCCACCAGCAGACGGACAGGGAGCACAGATACGCAGTATTTT
TRBJ2-3 TRBV7-9 TRBD2 - CASSFSGGGSDTQYF TGTGCCAGCAGCTTTAGCGGGGGTGGATCAGATACGCAGTATTTT
TRBJ1-5 TRBV10-3 - - CAISESGGVSNQPQHF TGTGCCATCAGTGAGTCGGGGGGGGTGAGCAATCAGCCCCAGCATTTT
TRBJ1-4 TRBV19 - - CASTPRRTVNEKLFF TGTGCCAGTACCCCCAGAAGGACAGTCAATGAAAAACTGTTTTTT
TRBJ1-5 TRBV3-1/TRBV3-2 TRBD1 - CASSRGTDYSNQPQHF TGTGCCAGCAGCCGTGGGACAGACTATAGCAATCAGCCCCAGCATTTT
TRBJ2-1 TRBV27 - - CASTAGSSYNEQFF TGTGCCAGCACCGCGGGGAGCTCCTACAATGAGCAGTTCTTC
TRBJ1-2 TRBV18 - - CASSPYEREAYGYTF TGTGCCAGCTCACCATACGAAAGGGAGGCCTATGGCTACACCTTC
TRBJ1-5 TRBV7-2 TRBD1 - CASSLGQGAGSNQPQHF TGTGCCAGCAGCTTAGGACAGGGGGCGGGTAGCAATCAGCCCCAGCATTTT
TRBJ2-2 TRBV7-3 - once CASSLNPAPGAGELFF TGTGCCAGCAGCTTAAACCCCGCCCCAGGGGCCGGGGAGCTGTTTTTT
TRBJ2-5 TRBV13 TRBD2 - CASSPSPGGQETQYF TGTGCCAGCAGCCCCAGCCCGGGGGGACAAGAGACCCAGTACTTC
TRBJ2-3 TRBV4-3 - once CASSQGSGDTQYF TGCGCCAGCAGCCAGGGTTCAGGAGATACGCAGTATTTT
TRBJ1-6 TRBV9 TRBD1 - CASSVEGAGLGNSPLHF TGTGCCAGCAGCGTAGAGGGGGCGGGCCTGGGTAATTCACCCCTCCACTTT
TRBJ2-1 TRBV5-1 - once CASSISGDNYNEQFF TGCGCCAGCAGCATCAGCGGGGACAACTACAATGAGCAGTTCTTC
TRBJ1-2 TRBV6-4 TRBD1 - CASSRTGLEGYTF TGTGCCAGCAGCCGGACAGGTTTGGAGGGCTACACCTTC
TRBJ2-3 TRBV7-9 TRBD2 - CASSAWGGGITDTQYF TGTGCCAGCAGCGCCTGGGGCGGGGGGATCACAGATACGCAGTATTTT
TRBJ2-2 TRBV6-2/TRBV6-3 - once CASSLSGGELFF TGTGCCAGCAGTCTGTCCGGCGGGGAGCTGTTTTTT
TRBJ2-4 TRBV12-5 TRBD1 - CASGFGTGVGDIQYF TGTGCTAGTGGTTTCGGGACAGGGGTTGGGGACATTCAGTACTTC
TRBJ1-6 TRBV30 - - CAWDGQHNSPLHF TGTGCCTGGGACGGACAGCATAATTCACCCCTCCACTTT
TRBJ2-3 TRBV19 TRBD2 - CASSPQRGSTDTQYF TGTGCCAGTAGTCCCCAGCGGGGGAGCACAGATACGCAGTATTTT
TRBJ1-2 TRBV3-1/TRBV3-2 TRBD1 - CASSQADRGGGYTF TGTGCCAGCAGCCAGGCAGACAGGGGAGGGGGCTACACCTTC
TRBJ1-2 TRBV5-1 TRBD1 - CASSLALTGNYGYTF TGCGCCAGCAGCTTGGCCCTGACAGGGAACTATGGCTACACCTTC
TRBJ1-6 TRBV7-3 - - CASSLELWSPLHF TGTGCCAGCAGCTTAGAGCTTTGGTCACCCCTCCACTTT
TRBJ2-3 TRBV4-3 - once CASSQDRGVPSTDTQYF TGCGCCAGCAGCCAAGATCGCGGGGTTCCGAGCACAGATACGCAGTATTTT
TRBJ2-7 TRBV7-2 TRBD2 - CASSLDHLAGGGEQYF TGTGCCAGCAGCTTAGACCATCTAGCGGGGGGAGGCGAGCAGTACTTC
TRBJ2-7 TRBV9 TRBD1 - CASSPGTVYEQYF TGTGCCAGCAGCCCCGGGACAGTCTACGAGCAGTACTTC
TRBJ2-3 TRBV9 TRBD2 - CASSPWPSGGTDTQYF TGTGCCAGCAGCCCCTGGCCTAGCGGGGGCACAGATACGCAGTATTTT
TRBJ2-7 TRBV9 TRBD2 - CASSVGTSGAGEQYF TGTGCCAGCAGCGTAGGTACTAGCGGGGCCGGCGAGCAGTACTTC
TRBJ2-7 TRBV6-2/TRBV6-3 - - CASSRALQGRYEQYF TGTGCCAGCAGCCGAGCTTTACAGGGACGCTACGAGCAGTACTTC
TRBJ2-2 TRBV5-1 TRBD1 - CASNMGQGNTGELFF TGCGCCAGCAACATGGGACAGGGGAACACCGGGGAGCTGTTTTTT
TRBJ2-7 TRBV6-5 - - CASSYGSGGTYEQYF TGTGCCAGCAGTTACGGGTCAGGAGGCACCTACGAGCAGTACTTC
TRBJ2-5 TRBV5-1 TRBD1 few CASSRTGEQTQYF TGCGCCAGCAGCCGGACAGGGGAACAGACCCAGTACTTC
TRBJ2-2 TRBV3-1/TRBV3-2 - - CASSQGSTGELFF TGTGCCAGCAGCCAGGGGAGCACCGGGGAGCTGTTTTTT
TRBJ2-5 TRBV5-1 - once CASSEDTRETQYF TGCGCCAGCAGCGAGGACACGAGGGAGACCCAGTACTTC
TRBJ2-3 TRBV10-1 TRBD2 - CASSVYRRTSGGPLTDTQYF TGCGCCAGCAGTGTCTACAGACGGACTAGCGGGGGGCCGCTCACAGATACGCAGTATTTT
TRBJ1-3 TRBV5-1 TRBD1 - CASSQTTGAGNTIYF TGCGCCAGCAGTCAAACTACAGGGGCTGGAAACACCATATATTTT
TRBJ2-1 TRBV11-2 TRBD2 - CASSLTSGGYNEQFF TGTGCCAGCAGCTTGACTAGCGGGGGATACAATGAGCAGTTCTTC